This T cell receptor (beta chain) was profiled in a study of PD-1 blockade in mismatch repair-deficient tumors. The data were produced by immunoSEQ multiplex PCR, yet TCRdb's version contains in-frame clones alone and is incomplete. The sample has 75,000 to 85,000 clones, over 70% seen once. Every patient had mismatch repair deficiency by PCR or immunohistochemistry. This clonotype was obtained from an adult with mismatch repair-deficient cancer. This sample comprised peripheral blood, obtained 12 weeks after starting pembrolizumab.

CDR3: CASTRESSYEQYF. CDR3 DNA: TGTGCCAGTACGCGGGAGAGCTCCTACGAGCAGTACTTC. The chain uses TRBV19 and TRBJ2-7; 7 nucleotides align to TRBD2. Germline CDR1 reads LNHDA; CDR2 reads SQIVND (reference sequence). The CDR3 length is 13 residues. The V segment lost 7 bases and the J segment 0 bases; nucleotides outside the gene matches: 3.